The rows below give T cell receptor beta chains drawn from one sample of a study of CXCR3-negative and CXCR3-positive naive CD8 T cells. For each CDR3 protein, TCRdb gives one entry from its re-call of the 5' RACE reads, without DNA. The listing records about 98,000 distinct CDR3 sequences. Source material: naive CXCR3+ CD8+ T cells from blood. Every receptor here comes from a human donor in good health. Some clones in this sample may be carry-over from other donors' samples. CDR3s include the opening cysteine and the closing phenylalanine or tryptophan.

TRBJ2-3,TRBV6-5,CASSQTGGGAGITQYF
TRBJ2-1,TRBV15,CATSKGLDSYNEQFF
TRBJ2-7,TRBV7-4,CASSPSKRNGLELHEQYF
TRBJ2-7,TRBV11-3,CASSSRDKYEQYF
TRBJ2-1,TRBV5-1,CASSLAVGPNEQFF
TRBJ1-5,TRBV20-1,CSATGTGEVQPQHF
TRBJ2-7,TRBV27,CASSLRVGQGQYF
TRBJ2-7,TRBV7-6,CASSEGTEAYEQYF
TRBJ2-7,TRBV12-3/TRBV12-4,CASSGGRNHYEQYF
TRBJ2-1,TRBV7-6,CASSSALAGALNEQFF
TRBJ2-7,TRBV28,CASSSPPRYEQYF
TRBJ2-7,TRBV28,CASSLTGLGPYEQYF
TRBJ2-7,TRBV29-1,CSGYRVVRAFREQYF
TRBJ1-1,TRBV2,CARNPQGNTEAFF